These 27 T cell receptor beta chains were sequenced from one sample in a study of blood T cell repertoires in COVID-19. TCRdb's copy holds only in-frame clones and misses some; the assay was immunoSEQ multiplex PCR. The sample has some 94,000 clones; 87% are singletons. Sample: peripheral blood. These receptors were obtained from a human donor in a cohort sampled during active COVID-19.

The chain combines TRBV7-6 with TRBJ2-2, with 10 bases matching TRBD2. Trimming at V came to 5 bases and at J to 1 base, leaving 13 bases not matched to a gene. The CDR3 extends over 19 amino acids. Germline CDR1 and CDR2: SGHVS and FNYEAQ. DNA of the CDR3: TGTGCCAGCAGCCAAACGCGGAGCGGGAGGGCCGGGAACACCGGGGAGCTGTTTTTT. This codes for CASSQTRSGRAGNTGELFF.

Here the CDR3 reads CASSPPTGPSYEQYF. CDR3 bases: TGTGCCAGCAGTCCACCCACTGGTCCTTCCTACGAGCAGTACTTC. The V call is TRBV6-5, the J call TRBJ2-7; D remains unclear. The CDR3 loop spans 15 amino acids. Trimming removed 5 bases from V and 1 base from J, with 15 bases in between. Looked up from germline, CDR1 is MNHEY and CDR2 is SVGAGI.

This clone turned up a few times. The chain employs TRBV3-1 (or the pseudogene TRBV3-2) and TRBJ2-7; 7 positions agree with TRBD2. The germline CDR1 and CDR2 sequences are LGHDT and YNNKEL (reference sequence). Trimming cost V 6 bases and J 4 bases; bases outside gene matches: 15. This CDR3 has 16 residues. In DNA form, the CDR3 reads TGTGCCAGCAGTCCAGCGGGGCGCGGGATTTTGTACGAGCAGTACTTC. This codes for CASSPAGRGILYEQYF.

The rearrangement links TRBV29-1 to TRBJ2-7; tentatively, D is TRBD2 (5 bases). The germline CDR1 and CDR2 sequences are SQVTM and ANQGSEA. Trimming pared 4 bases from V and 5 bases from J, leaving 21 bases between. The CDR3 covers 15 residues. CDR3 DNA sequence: TGCAGCGTTGCCGCGACTACCGATTGGAATAACGAGCAGTACTTC. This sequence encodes CSVAATTDWNNEQYF.

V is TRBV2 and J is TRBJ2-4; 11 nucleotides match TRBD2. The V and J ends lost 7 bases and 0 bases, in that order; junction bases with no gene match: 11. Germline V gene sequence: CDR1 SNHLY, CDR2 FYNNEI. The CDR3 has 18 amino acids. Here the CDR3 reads CASMAGLAVHLAKNIQYF. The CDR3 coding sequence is TGTGCCAGCATGGCGGGACTAGCGGTCCACCTAGCCAAAAACATTCAGTACTTC. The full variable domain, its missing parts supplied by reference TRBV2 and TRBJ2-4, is EPEVTQTPSHQVTQMGQEVILRCVPISNHLYFYWYRQILGQKVEFLVSFYNNEISEKSEIFDDQFSVERPDGSNFTLKIRSTKLEDSAMYFCASMAGLAVHLAKNIQYFGAGTRLSVL.

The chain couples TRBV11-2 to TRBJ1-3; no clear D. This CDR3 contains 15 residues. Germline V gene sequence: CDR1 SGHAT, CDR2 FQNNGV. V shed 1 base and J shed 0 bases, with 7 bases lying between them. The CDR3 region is CASSLGHTSGNTIYF. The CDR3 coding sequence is TGTGCCAGCAGCTTAGGCCACACCTCTGGAAACACCATATATTTT.

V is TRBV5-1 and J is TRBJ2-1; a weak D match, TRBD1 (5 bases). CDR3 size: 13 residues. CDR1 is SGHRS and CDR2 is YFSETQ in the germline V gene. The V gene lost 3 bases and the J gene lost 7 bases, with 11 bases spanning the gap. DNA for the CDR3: TGCGCCAGCAGCTATGTTGCAGGGAATGAGCAGTTCTTC. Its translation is CASSYVAGNEQFF.

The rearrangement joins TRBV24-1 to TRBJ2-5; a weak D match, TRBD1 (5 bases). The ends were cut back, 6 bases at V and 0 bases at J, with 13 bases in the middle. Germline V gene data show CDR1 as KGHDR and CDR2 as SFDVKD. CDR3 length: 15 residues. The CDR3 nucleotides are TGTGCCACCAGTCCCTGGGGCAGTCACCAAGAGACCCAGTACTTC. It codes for CATSPWGSHQETQYF.

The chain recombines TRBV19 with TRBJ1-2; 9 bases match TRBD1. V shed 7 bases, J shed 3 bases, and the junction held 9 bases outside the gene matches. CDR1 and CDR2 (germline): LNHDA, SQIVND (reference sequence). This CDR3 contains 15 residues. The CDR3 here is CASKWTGEGYYGYTF. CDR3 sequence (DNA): TGTGCCAGTAAGTGGACAGGGGAAGGCTACTATGGCTACACCTTC.

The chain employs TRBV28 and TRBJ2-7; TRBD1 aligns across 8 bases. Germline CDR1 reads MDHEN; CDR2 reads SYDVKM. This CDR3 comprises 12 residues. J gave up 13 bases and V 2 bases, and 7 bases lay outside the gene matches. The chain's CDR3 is CASSLAEGQAYF. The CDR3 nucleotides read TGTGCCAGCAGTTTAGCAGAGGGACAGGCTTACTTC.

The CDR3 loop is CASSFSGNQLDNEQFF. In DNA form, the CDR3 reads TGTGCCAGCAGTTTCAGCGGGAATCAGTTAGACAATGAGCAGTTCTTC. The chain recombines TRBV6-6 with TRBJ2-1; 7 bases map to TRBD2. Germline CDR1 MNHNY, CDR2 SVGAGI (reference sequence). This CDR3 comprises 16 residues. V shed 4 bases, J shed 5 bases, and the junction held 11 bases outside the gene matches.

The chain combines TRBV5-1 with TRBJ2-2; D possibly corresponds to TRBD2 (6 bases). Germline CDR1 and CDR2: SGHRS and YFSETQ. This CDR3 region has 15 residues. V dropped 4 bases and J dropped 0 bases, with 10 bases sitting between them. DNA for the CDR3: TGCGCCAGCAGCGCCGGGAGCCCGAACACCGGGGAGCTGTTTTTT. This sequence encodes CASSAGSPNTGELFF.

Written as DNA, the CDR3 is TGTGCCAGCAGCTCCAACGGGGGACAGGGGGCCGGTGGCTACACCTTC. Translation: CASSSNGGQGAGGYTF. The rearrangement joins TRBV4-2 to TRBJ1-2; 12 bases map to TRBD1. The CDR3 runs to 16 residues. The germline CDR1 and CDR2 sequences are LGHNA and YNFKEQ. With 5 bases clipped from V and 7 bases from J, the junction kept 11 bases outside the gene matches.

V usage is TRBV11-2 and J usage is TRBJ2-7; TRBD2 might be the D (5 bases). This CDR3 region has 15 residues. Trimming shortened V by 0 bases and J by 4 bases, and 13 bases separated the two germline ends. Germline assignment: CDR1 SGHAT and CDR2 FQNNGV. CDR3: CASSLDPGSDYEQYF. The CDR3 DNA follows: TGTGCCAGCAGCTTAGATCCTGGTAGCGATTACGAGCAGTACTTC.

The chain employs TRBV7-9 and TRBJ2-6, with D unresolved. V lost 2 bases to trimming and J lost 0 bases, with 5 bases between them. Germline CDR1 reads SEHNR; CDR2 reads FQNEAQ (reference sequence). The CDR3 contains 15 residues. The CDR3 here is CASSLPGSGANVLTF. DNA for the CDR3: TGTGCCAGCAGCTTACCGGGCTCTGGGGCCAACGTCCTGACTTTC.

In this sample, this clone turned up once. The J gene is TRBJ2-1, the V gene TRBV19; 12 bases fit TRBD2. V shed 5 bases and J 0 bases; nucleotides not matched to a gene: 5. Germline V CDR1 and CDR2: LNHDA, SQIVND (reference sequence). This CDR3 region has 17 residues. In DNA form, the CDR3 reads TGTGCCAGTAGTTTCCGGACTAGCGGGACCTCCTACAATGAGCAGTTCTTC. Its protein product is CASSFRTSGTSYNEQFF.

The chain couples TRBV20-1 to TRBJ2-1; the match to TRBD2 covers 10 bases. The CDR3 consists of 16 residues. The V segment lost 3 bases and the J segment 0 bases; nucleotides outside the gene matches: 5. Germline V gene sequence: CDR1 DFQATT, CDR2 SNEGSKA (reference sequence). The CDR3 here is CSASMASGSSYNEQFF. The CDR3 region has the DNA TGCAGTGCTAGTATGGCTAGCGGGAGCTCCTACAATGAGCAGTTCTTC.

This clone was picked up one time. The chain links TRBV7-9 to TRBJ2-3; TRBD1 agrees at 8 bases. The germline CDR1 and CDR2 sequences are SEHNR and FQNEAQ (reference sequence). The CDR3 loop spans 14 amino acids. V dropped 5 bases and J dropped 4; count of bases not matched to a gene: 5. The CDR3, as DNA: TGTGCCAGCAGCCCGGACAGGGCGGCAGATACGCAGTATTTT. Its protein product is CASSPDRAADTQYF. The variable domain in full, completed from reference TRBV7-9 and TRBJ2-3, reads DTGVSQNPRHKITKRGQNVTFRCDPISEHNRLYWYRQTLGQGPEFLTYFQNEAQLEKSRLLSDRFSAERPKGSFSTLEIQRTEQGDSAMYLCASSPDRAADTQYFGPGTRLTVL.

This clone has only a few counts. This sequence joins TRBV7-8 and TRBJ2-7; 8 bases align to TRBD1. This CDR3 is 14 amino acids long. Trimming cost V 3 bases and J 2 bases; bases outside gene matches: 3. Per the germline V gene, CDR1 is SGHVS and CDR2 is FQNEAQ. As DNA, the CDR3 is TGTGCCAGCAGCTTTGGACAGGGTCCCTACGAGCAGTACTTC. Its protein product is CASSFGQGPYEQYF.

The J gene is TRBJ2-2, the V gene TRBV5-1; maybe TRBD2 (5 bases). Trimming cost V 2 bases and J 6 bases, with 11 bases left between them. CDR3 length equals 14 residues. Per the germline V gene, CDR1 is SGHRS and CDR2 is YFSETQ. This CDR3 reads CASSFQDSPGELFF. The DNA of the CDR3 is TGCGCCAGCAGCTTTCAGGACTCACCCGGGGAGCTGTTTTTT. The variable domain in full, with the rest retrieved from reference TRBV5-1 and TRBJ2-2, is KAGVTQTPRYLIKTRGQQVTLSCSPISGHRSVSWYQQTPGQGLQFLFEYFSETQRNKGNFPGRFSGRQFSNSRSEMNVSTLELGDSALYLCASSFQDSPGELFFGEGSRLTVL.

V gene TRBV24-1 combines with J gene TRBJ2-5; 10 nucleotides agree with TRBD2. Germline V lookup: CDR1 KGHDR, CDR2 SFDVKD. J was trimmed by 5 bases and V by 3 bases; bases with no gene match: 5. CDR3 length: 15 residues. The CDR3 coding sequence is TGTGCCACCAGTGATGTGGCTAGCGGGAGTGAGACCCAGTACTTC. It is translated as CATSDVASGSETQYF.

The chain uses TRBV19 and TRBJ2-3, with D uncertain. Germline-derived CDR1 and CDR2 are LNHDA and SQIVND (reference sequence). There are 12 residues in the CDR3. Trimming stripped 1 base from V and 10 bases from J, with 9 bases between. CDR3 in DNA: TGTGCCAGTAGTATAGGAGTAATTCCGCAGTATTTT. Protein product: CASSIGVIPQYF.

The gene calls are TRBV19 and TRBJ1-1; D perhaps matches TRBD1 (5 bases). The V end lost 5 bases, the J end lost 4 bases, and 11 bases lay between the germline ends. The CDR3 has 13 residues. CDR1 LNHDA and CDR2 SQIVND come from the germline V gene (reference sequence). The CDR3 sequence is CASSGQGTTEAFF. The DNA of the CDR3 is TGTGCCAGTAGTGGGCAGGGAACCACTGAAGCTTTCTTT.

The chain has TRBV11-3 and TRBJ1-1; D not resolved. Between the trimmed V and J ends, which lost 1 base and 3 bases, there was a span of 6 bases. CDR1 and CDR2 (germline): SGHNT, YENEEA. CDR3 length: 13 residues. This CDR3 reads CASSLGRDTEAFF. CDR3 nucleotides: TGTGCCAGCAGCTTAGGGAGGGACACTGAAGCTTTCTTT.

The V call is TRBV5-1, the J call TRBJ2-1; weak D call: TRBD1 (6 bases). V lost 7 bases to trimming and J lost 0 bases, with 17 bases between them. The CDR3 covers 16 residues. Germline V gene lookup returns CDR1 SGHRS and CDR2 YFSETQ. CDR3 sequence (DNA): TGCGCCAGCTCAGACCCAGGGGTGAGCTCCTACAATGAGCAGTTCTTC. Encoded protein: CASSDPGVSSYNEQFF.

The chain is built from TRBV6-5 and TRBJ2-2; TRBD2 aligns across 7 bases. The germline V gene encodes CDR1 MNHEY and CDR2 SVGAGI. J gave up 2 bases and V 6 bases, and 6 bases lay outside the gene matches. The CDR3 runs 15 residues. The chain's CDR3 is CASRLPSGNTGELFF. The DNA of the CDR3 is TGTGCCAGCAGATTGCCTAGCGGAAACACCGGGGAGCTGTTTTTT.

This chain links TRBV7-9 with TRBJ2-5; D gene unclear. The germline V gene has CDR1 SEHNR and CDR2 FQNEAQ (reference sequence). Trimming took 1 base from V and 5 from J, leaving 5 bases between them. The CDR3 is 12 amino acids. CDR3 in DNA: TGTGCCAGCAGCTTAGTCGGGGAGACCCAGTACTTC. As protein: CASSLVGETQYF.